Presented here are 5 T cell receptor beta chains from one specimen sequenced in a study of cytomegalovirus exposure and HLA in healthy donors (dated by TCRdb to about 2017). The library was prepared using the immunoSEQ multiplex PCR assay. For the multiplex PCR, a mixture combining 60 forward primers for TCR Vbeta segments and 13 reverse primers for TCR Jbeta segments was used. Not all clones reach the TCRdb copy of this immuneACCESS table, which keeps in-frame sequences only. Checked studies attribute under half of the gap to unresolved V genes and leave the rest unexplained. Counted in this sample were around 160,000 clones; just under 75% of them appeared once. The leading ten clones occupy around 1.6% of the sample. Sequenced input: PBMCs. The receptors stem from a young woman in good health and CMV-seronegative.

The V gene is TRBV29-1, the J gene TRBJ1-1; TRBD1 matches at 9 bases. J was trimmed by 0 bases and V by 7 bases; bases with no gene match: 9. The CDR3 is 15 amino acids. The germline V gene encodes CDR1 SQVTM and CDR2 ANQGSEA. The CDR3 loop is CSGSRWDRVNTEAFF. DNA of the CDR3: TGCAGCGGCTCCCGCTGGGACAGGGTGAACACTGAAGCTTTCTTT.

This clone was observed a few times. The rearrangement links TRBV4-1 to TRBJ1-2; 7 nucleotides match TRBD1. The CDR3 is made up of 16 amino acids. V shed 1 base and J 2 bases; nucleotides not matched to a gene: 7. Per germline, CDR1 MGHRA and CDR2 YSYEKL. The CDR3: CASSQAPTGRNYGYTF. CDR3 DNA sequence: TGCGCCAGCAGCCAAGCTCCGACAGGGAGGAACTATGGCTACACCTTC.

V is TRBV7-2 and J is TRBJ1-5; D is undetermined. The length of the CDR3 is 14 residues. Germline-derived CDR1 and CDR2 are SGHTA and FQGNSA. V dropped 6 bases and J dropped 4 bases, with 13 bases sitting between them. This chain's CDR3 is CASRNPSGNQPQHF. CDR3 sequence (DNA): TGTGCCAGCAGGAATCCCTCGGGTAATCAGCCCCAGCATTTT.

This clone was picked up one time. The rearrangement links TRBV6-1 to TRBJ2-7; possibly TRBD2 for D (5 bases). The germline V gene has CDR1 MNHNS and CDR2 SASEGT. This CDR3 is 14 amino acids long. V was cut by 5 bases and J by 2 bases, with 13 bases left in between. CDR3 in amino acids: CASSQTMGTYEQYV. CDR3 in DNA: TGTGCCAGCAGTCAGACTATGGGAACCTACGAGCAGTACGTC.

The CDR3 loop reads CASSVPGGLDTGELFF. The CDR3, as DNA: TGTGCCAGCAGCGTTCCAGGGGGGTTGGACACCGGGGAGCTGTTTTTT. V is TRBV9 and J is TRBJ2-2; D possibly corresponds to TRBD1 (7 bases). Germline loops: CDR1 SGDLS, CDR2 YYNGEE. Trimming took 2 bases from V and 3 from J, leaving 14 bases between them. The CDR3 runs to 16 residues.